Listed below are T cell receptor beta chains from one sample, sequenced in a study of sequential checkpoint blockade in melanoma. The data were produced by immunoSEQ multiplex PCR, yet TCRdb's version contains in-frame clones alone and is incomplete. The table records about 12,000 clones, 70% to 75% of them present only once. The input for sequencing was CD8+ T cells sorted from blood (inferred from file names), taken from a patient given nivolumab and ipilimumab in sequence. These receptor sequences come from a human donor with melanoma. CDR3s include the opening cysteine and the closing phenylalanine or tryptophan. Each record gives: V gene, D gene, J gene, clone size, CDR3 DNA, CDR3 protein. The D gene is left open where the match is weak. Some rows mark clone size as missing; the rest say once, few, many or name a class of expanded clone.

v_call: TRBV6-6; d_call: TRBD1; j_call: TRBJ2-7; clone_size: NA; cdr3_nt: TGTGCCAGCAGGGACAGGGGGCCCTCCTACGAGCAGTACTTC; cdr3_aa: CASRDRGPSYEQYF
v_call: TRBV27; d_call: TRBD1; j_call: TRBJ1-1; clone_size: NA; cdr3_nt: TGTGCCAGCAGTTCTCCGGGACAGGGTGACACTGAAGCTTTCTTT; cdr3_aa: CASSSPGQGDTEAFF
v_call: TRBV27; d_call: NA; j_call: TRBJ1-2; clone_size: NA; cdr3_nt: TGTGCCAGCAGTTTATCGATCAGGGGCAGGAATGGCTACACCTTC; cdr3_aa: CASSLSIRGRNGYTF
v_call: TRBV9; d_call: TRBD2; j_call: TRBJ2-1; clone_size: NA; cdr3_nt: TGTGCCAGCAGCGTGGGCGGGGGGTACAATGAGCAGTTCTTC; cdr3_aa: CASSVGGGYNEQFF
v_call: TRBV27; d_call: NA; j_call: TRBJ1-5; clone_size: NA; cdr3_nt: TGTGCCAGCAGTGAAGCGGGACTCGGTCAGCCCCAGCATTTT; cdr3_aa: CASSEAGLGQPQHF
v_call: TRBV19; d_call: NA; j_call: TRBJ2-7; clone_size: few; cdr3_nt: TGTGCCAGGAACGGGGGGACATACGAGCAGTACTTC; cdr3_aa: CARNGGTYEQYF
v_call: TRBV2; d_call: NA; j_call: TRBJ1-2; clone_size: NA; cdr3_nt: TGTGCCAGCATCGAGCGTAACTATGGCTACACCTTC; cdr3_aa: CASIERNYGYTF
v_call: TRBV7-9; d_call: TRBD1; j_call: TRBJ2-5; clone_size: NA; cdr3_nt: TGTGCCAGCAGCCTTACAGGGGGCCAGGAGACCCAGTACTTC; cdr3_aa: CASSLTGGQETQYF
v_call: TRBV5-8; d_call: NA; j_call: TRBJ1-5; clone_size: large; cdr3_nt: TGTGCCAGCAGCTTGGGGCAGATTAGCAATCAGCCCCAGCATTTT; cdr3_aa: CASSLGQISNQPQHF
v_call: TRBV9; d_call: TRBD1; j_call: TRBJ1-1; clone_size: NA; cdr3_nt: TGTGCCAGCAGCGTAGGGACAGGCGTGAACACTGAAGCTTTCTTT; cdr3_aa: CASSVGTGVNTEAFF
v_call: TRBV19; d_call: NA; j_call: TRBJ1-1; clone_size: few; cdr3_nt: TGTGCCAGTAGCAGACTTGCTTTCTTT; cdr3_aa: CASSRLAFF
v_call: TRBV25-1; d_call: TRBD2; j_call: TRBJ2-2; clone_size: NA; cdr3_nt: TGTGCCAGCACGTTAGCGGGGGCCTCGAGCACCGGGGAGCTGTTTTTT; cdr3_aa: CASTLAGASSTGELFF
v_call: TRBV7-3; d_call: NA; j_call: TRBJ2-6; clone_size: NA; cdr3_nt: TGTGCCAGCGCGGTTTGGAGCCTGAACTCTGGGGCCAACGTCCTGACTTTC; cdr3_aa: CASAVWSLNSGANVLTF
v_call: TRBV14; d_call: NA; j_call: TRBJ1-1; clone_size: NA; cdr3_nt: TGTGCCAGCAGCCAGGGGAGGAACACTGAAGCTTTCTTT; cdr3_aa: CASSQGRNTEAFF
v_call: TRBV20-1; d_call: TRBD1; j_call: TRBJ1-1; clone_size: NA; cdr3_nt: TGCAGTGCCAGACAGGGGGCTGAAGCTTTCTTT; cdr3_aa: CSARQGAEAFF
v_call: TRBV6-5; d_call: TRBD1; j_call: TRBJ1-1; clone_size: NA; cdr3_nt: TGTGCCAGCAGTTACTCGACAGGGGGTGATGAGGCTTTCTTT; cdr3_aa: CASSYSTGGDEAFF
v_call: TRBV6-5; d_call: TRBD1; j_call: TRBJ2-7; clone_size: few; cdr3_nt: TGTGCCAGCAGTCGTGACAGGGCCTACGAGCAGTACTTC; cdr3_aa: CASSRDRAYEQYF
v_call: TRBV27; d_call: TRBD1; j_call: TRBJ1-5; clone_size: NA; cdr3_nt: TGTGCCAGCAGAATGGGGACAGGAAGCAATCAGCCCCAGCATTTT; cdr3_aa: CASRMGTGSNQPQHF
v_call: TRBV5-3; d_call: TRBD2; j_call: TRBJ2-1; clone_size: NA; cdr3_nt: TGTGCCAGAAGCCCCAACCGGACTAGCGGGAGCCGGAATGAGCAGTTCTTC; cdr3_aa: CARSPNRTSGSRNEQFF
v_call: TRBV5-1; d_call: NA; j_call: TRBJ2-1; clone_size: NA; cdr3_nt: TGCGCCAGCAGCCCCTGGGGGGGGGCGGCGGACAATGAGCAGTTCTTC; cdr3_aa: CASSPWGGAADNEQFF
v_call: TRBV5-4; d_call: NA; j_call: TRBJ2-1; clone_size: NA; cdr3_nt: TGTGCCAGCAGCTTATGGACTGGATACAATGAGCAGTTCTTC; cdr3_aa: CASSLWTGYNEQFF
v_call: TRBV7-9; d_call: NA; j_call: TRBJ1-5; clone_size: few; cdr3_nt: TGTGCCAGCCTGGTAAGAGCGTATAGCAATCAGCCCCAGCATTTT; cdr3_aa: CASLVRAYSNQPQHF
v_call: TRBV13; d_call: TRBD2; j_call: TRBJ2-7; clone_size: NA; cdr3_nt: TGTGCCAGCTCGACTAGCGGGATTTTCGGCTCCTACGAGCAGTACTTC; cdr3_aa: CASSTSGIFGSYEQYF
v_call: TRBV28; d_call: NA; j_call: TRBJ2-1; clone_size: NA; cdr3_nt: TGTGCCAGCAGCCATAGGGGTAATGAGCAGTTCTTC; cdr3_aa: CASSHRGNEQFF
v_call: TRBV27; d_call: TRBD1; j_call: TRBJ2-1; clone_size: NA; cdr3_nt: TGTGCCAGCAGTCGATACAGGGGGGACAATGAGCAGTTCTTC; cdr3_aa: CASSRYRGDNEQFF
v_call: TRBV6-5; d_call: NA; j_call: TRBJ1-1; clone_size: NA; cdr3_nt: TGTGCCAGCAGTTACGCAGTGGGAGGGGACACTGAAGCTTTCTTT; cdr3_aa: CASSYAVGGDTEAFF
v_call: TRBV19; d_call: NA; j_call: TRBJ2-3; clone_size: NA; cdr3_nt: TGTGCCAGTAGTATAGCGGGGGGCGCGACTCGCACAGATACGCAGTATTTT; cdr3_aa: CASSIAGGATRTDTQYF
v_call: TRBV6-4; d_call: NA; j_call: TRBJ2-1; clone_size: few; cdr3_nt: TGTGCCAGCAGTTACTTGGGAGACAATGAGCAGTTCTTC; cdr3_aa: CASSYLGDNEQFF
v_call: TRBV7-9; d_call: NA; j_call: TRBJ1-1; clone_size: NA; cdr3_nt: TGTGCCAGCAGCCCTCCCGACAGGCCGGGCACTGAAGCTTTCTTT; cdr3_aa: CASSPPDRPGTEAFF
v_call: TRBV7-6; d_call: TRBD2; j_call: TRBJ2-3; clone_size: NA; cdr3_nt: TGTGCCAGCAGCTTAGCTGCGGGGGGACTAACAGATACGCAGTATTTT; cdr3_aa: CASSLAAGGLTDTQYF
v_call: TRBV25-1; d_call: TRBD1; j_call: TRBJ1-1; clone_size: NA; cdr3_nt: TGTGCCAGCAGTGAATTCGGGGACAGGGGGCTCACTGAAGCTTTCTTT; cdr3_aa: CASSEFGDRGLTEAFF
v_call: TRBV6-5; d_call: TRBD1; j_call: TRBJ2-2; clone_size: NA; cdr3_nt: TGTGCCAGCAGGGACAGGGAGGCCGGGGAGCTGTTTTTT; cdr3_aa: CASRDREAGELFF
v_call: TRBV6-1; d_call: NA; j_call: TRBJ1-1; clone_size: NA; cdr3_nt: TGTGCCAGCATCTTAGGCGGGGACACTGAAGCTTTCTTT; cdr3_aa: CASILGGDTEAFF
v_call: TRBV9; d_call: NA; j_call: TRBJ1-2; clone_size: NA; cdr3_nt: TGTGCCAGCAGCTGGGGACATTCCCGCTCGGGCTACACCTTC; cdr3_aa: CASSWGHSRSGYTF
v_call: TRBV19; d_call: TRBD2; j_call: TRBJ2-7; clone_size: NA; cdr3_nt: TGTGCCAGTAGTATCTCGGTTAGCGGGAGGTCCTACTCCTACGAGCAGTACTTC; cdr3_aa: CASSISVSGRSYSYEQYF
v_call: TRBV28; d_call: TRBD1; j_call: TRBJ1-1; clone_size: NA; cdr3_nt: TGTGCCAGCAGACCGGACAGGGCAAAAAGTCAAGCTTTCTTT; cdr3_aa: CASRPDRAKSQAFF
v_call: TRBV7-2; d_call: NA; j_call: TRBJ2-2; clone_size: once; cdr3_nt: TGTGCCAGCAGCTGGAGGTCGGGCACCGGGGAGCTGTTTTTT; cdr3_aa: CASSWRSGTGELFF
v_call: TRBV7-9; d_call: TRBD2; j_call: TRBJ2-1; clone_size: once; cdr3_nt: TGTGCCAGCAGCTTCCCGGGGGGCTCCTACAATGAGCAGTTCTTC; cdr3_aa: CASSFPGGSYNEQFF
v_call: TRBV29-1; d_call: NA; j_call: TRBJ2-3; clone_size: few; cdr3_nt: TGCCGGGCGGGTTTCACAGATACGCAGTATTTT; cdr3_aa: CRAGFTDTQYF
v_call: TRBV5-1; d_call: TRBD1; j_call: TRBJ2-3; clone_size: NA; cdr3_nt: TGCGCCAGCAGCTTCGACAGGGCCACAGATACGCAGTATTTT; cdr3_aa: CASSFDRATDTQYF
v_call: TRBV11-2; d_call: TRBD1; j_call: TRBJ1-2; clone_size: NA; cdr3_nt: TGTGCCAGCAGCTTAGGCGGACCGGGACAGACGATCTATGGCTACACCTTC; cdr3_aa: CASSLGGPGQTIYGYTF
v_call: TRBV27; d_call: TRBD1; j_call: TRBJ2-7; clone_size: NA; cdr3_nt: TGTGCCAGCAGTCCAGGGGGCATCCACGAGCAGTACTTC; cdr3_aa: CASSPGGIHEQYF
v_call: TRBV9; d_call: NA; j_call: TRBJ2-4; clone_size: once; cdr3_nt: TGTGCCAGCAGCGTAGGGGGTACGGCTGGCGGAGGGGCCAAAAACATTCAGTACTTC; cdr3_aa: CASSVGGTAGGGAKNIQYF
v_call: TRBV9; d_call: TRBD1; j_call: TRBJ2-6; clone_size: NA; cdr3_nt: TGTGCCAGCAGCTCAGACAGGGCCGGGGCCAACGTCCTGACTTTC; cdr3_aa: CASSSDRAGANVLTF
v_call: TRBV4-1; d_call: TRBD2; j_call: TRBJ2-7; clone_size: NA; cdr3_nt: TGCGCCAGCAGCCAAGTGGGACTAGCTGACTACGAGCAGTACTTC; cdr3_aa: CASSQVGLADYEQYF
v_call: TRBV7-9; d_call: NA; j_call: TRBJ2-3; clone_size: NA; cdr3_nt: TGTGCCAGCAGCCCACAGGGAGTAAGCACAGATACGCAGTATTTT; cdr3_aa: CASSPQGVSTDTQYF